Following are 2 T cell receptor beta chains from one sample sequenced in a study of blood T cell repertoires in COVID-19 (dated by TCRdb to about 2020). Libraries came from the immunoSEQ multiplex PCR assay. TCRdb limited this immuneACCESS table to in-frame rearrangements with V and J called. A share of clones is missing; checked studies link under half to unresolved V genes, and the rest is unexplained. The sample table contains 250,000 or so clones; only one count was recorded for roughly 84% of them. The top ten hold 2% to 2.5% of the sample. The specimen was peripheral blood. The receptor set was obtained from a man aged 35 to 55 who had recovered from COVID-19.

The chain uses TRBV7-2 and TRBJ2-5, with a weak D call TRBD2 (6 bases). The CDR3 spans 14 residues. Trimming stripped 2 bases from V and 2 bases from J, with 9 bases between. The germline V gene has CDR1 SGHTA and CDR2 FQGNSA. The chain's CDR3 is CASSLRENQETQYF. Here the CDR3 DNA reads TGTGCCAGCAGCTTACGGGAGAATCAAGAGACCCAGTACTTC.

The chain has TRBV6-2 or TRBV6-3 and TRBJ2-7; D ambiguous. The CDR3 spans 14 residues. Trimming took off 10 bases at V and 0 bases at J, with 16 bases between the two ends. Germline assignment: CDR1 MNHEY and CDR2 SVGEGT. The CDR3 DNA sequence: TGTGCCACCAGCAATCCGCGGAACTCCTACGAGCAGTACTTC. It is translated as CATSNPRNSYEQYF.